This T cell receptor beta chain was captured in a study of OX40 agonist ivuxolimab in advanced cancers. Profiling relied on immunoSEQ multiplex PCR, and the TCRdb table lists in-frame clones only, not all of them. This table has around 65,000 clones, about 89% appearing once. CDR1 is MNHEY and CDR2 is SVGAGI in the germline V gene. This CDR3 is built from 14 residues. Losses at the gene ends were 8 bases for V and 3 bases for J; bases not matched to a gene: 6. This clonotype was sampled from an adult with an advanced solid tumor such as melanoma, head and neck, liver or kidney cancer. The chain couples TRBV6-5 to TRBJ2-2; 7 bases line up with TRBD1. The sequenced sample was CD4+ or CD8+ T cells sorted from blood, obtained in a trial of the OX40 agonist ivuxolimab. The CDR3 coding sequence is TGTGCCAGCCAAAACAGGGGCCACACCGGGGAGCTGTTTTTT. This encodes CASQNRGHTGELFF.